The clone carrying this T cell receptor beta chain rates as large. What it binds is unknown. This sample is part of a study of T cell repertoires in aging, cancer and after chemotherapy. Study outcomes and limitations: Compared with age-matched healthy donors, untreated hematological or solid cancer patients showed higher blood TCR clonality.

The CDR3 is 15 residues long. Germline CDR1 is SQVTM and CDR2 is ANQGSEA. V shed 8 bases, J shed 5 bases, and the junction held 16 bases outside the gene matches. A mixed TRB-A/B primer pool amplified rearranged TRB by multiplex touch-down PCR. One entry per CDR3 protein results from TCRdb running MiXCR on the multiplex PCR reads. The table lists around 3,200 distinct CDR3 sequences, about a fifth of them singletons. The template was genomic DNA from peripheral blood, not RNA. The sequenced sample was blood. V and J are TRBV29-1 and TRBJ2-5; TRBD1 matches at 8 bases. The clonotype was recovered from a human donor with a blood cancer. The CDR3 DNA sequence: TGCAGCCTCGCTTGGTGGCAGGGGGCAGGGGAGACCCAGTACTTC. Translated: CSLAWWQGAGETQYF.